Listed here are 27 T cell receptor beta chains from one sample, sequenced in a study of shared clonotypes between healthy human individuals. Sequencing used immunoSEQ multiplex PCR; TCRdb keeps in-frame clones, though not all of them. The sample shows roughly 1,500,000 clones, approximately 98.5% of them seen only once. The specimen sequenced was naive CD4+ T cells sorted from blood. Subset described: CD45RA+ positively selected. Receptors originate from a man under 40 in good health.

This rearrangement joins TRBV28 to TRBJ2-7; D may be TRBD2 (7 bases). Germline V gene lookup returns CDR1 MDHEN and CDR2 SYDVKM. The CDR3 contains 18 residues. V was pared by 4 bases and J by 2 bases, with 24 bases between. The CDR3 reads CASSSAERGRGYTYEQYF. In DNA, the CDR3 is TGTGCCAGCAGTTCAGCCGAGCGGGGCAGGGGATACACCTACGAGCAGTACTTC.

The chain combines TRBV9 with TRBJ1-2; 9 nucleotides agree with TRBD1. Germline V CDR1 and CDR2: SGDLS, YYNGEE. This CDR3 spans 18 amino acids. V was pared by 0 bases and J by 0 bases, with 9 bases of the junction left unmatched. CDR3 protein: CASSVEEQGASTNYGYTF. The CDR3 region has the DNA TGTGCCAGCAGCGTAGAGGAACAGGGGGCGTCTACTAACTATGGCTACACCTTC.

This chain links TRBV5-4 with TRBJ1-4, with D tentatively TRBD1 (5 bases). CDR3 length equals 16 residues. Germline V CDR1 and CDR2: SGHNT, YYREEE (reference sequence). The V and J ends lost 2 bases and 8 bases respectively, with 19 bases between them. CDR3 nucleotide sequence: TGTGCCAGCAGCTTCCGACAAGGCAGTCAGGGAGAAAAACTGTTTTTT. Protein product: CASSFRQGSQGEKLFF.

The gene calls are TRBV18 and TRBJ2-7; TRBD1 agrees at 9 bases. This CDR3 has 16 residues. CDR1 and CDR2 (germline): KGHSH, LQKENI. With 2 bases clipped from V and 0 bases from J, the junction kept 5 bases outside the gene matches. In nucleotides, the CDR3 is TGTGCCAGCTCACCAACAGGGGGCCCGAGCTCCTACGAGCAGTACTTC. Translation: CASSPTGGPSSYEQYF.

This clone appeared a single time. The V gene is TRBV19, the J gene TRBJ1-4; D gene ambiguous. Germline-derived CDR1 and CDR2 are LNHDA and SQIVND (reference sequence). The CDR3 is made up of 16 amino acids. V was clipped by 2 bases and J by 4 bases, with 14 bases between them. CDR3 loop: CASSIKRAAFNEKLFF. CDR3 coding DNA: TGTGCCAGTAGTATAAAGCGGGCAGCCTTTAATGAAAAACTGTTTTTT.

The genes are TRBV7-9 and TRBJ2-3; D is uncertain. This CDR3 contains 12 residues. V lost 3 bases and J 4 bases, leaving 5 bases between the germline ends. In germline, CDR1 is SEHNR, CDR2 FQNEAQ (reference sequence). The CDR3 protein is CASSFEADTQYF. CDR3 in DNA: TGTGCCAGCAGCTTTGAGGCAGATACGCAGTATTTT.

The chain is built from TRBV5-5 and TRBJ2-7; 11 bases line up with TRBD2. CDR3 size: 14 residues. CDR1 and CDR2 (germline): SGHKS, YYEKEE (reference sequence). Trimming removed 4 bases from V and 4 bases from J; junction bases left unmatched: 4. The CDR3, as DNA: TGTGCCAGCAGCGTGGGACTAGCGGCATACGAGCAGTACTTC. Its protein is CASSVGLAAYEQYF.

About this clone itself: Different DNA sequences within this sample yield the same CDR3. This chain connects TRBV15 to TRBJ2-3; a possible D gene is TRBD1 (6 bases). V was shortened by 4 bases and J by 1 base, with 6 bases between the two germline ends. The CDR3 extends over 13 amino acids. Germline loops: CDR1 LNHNV, CDR2 YYDKDF (reference sequence). CDR3 region: CATSKGGTDTQYF. The CDR3 DNA sequence: TGTGCCACCAGCAAGGGGGGCACAGATACGCAGTATTTT.

This chain joins TRBV9 and TRBJ2-7; D unclear. Germline CDR1 is SGDLS and CDR2 is YYNGEE. Trimming left V 0 bases short and J 2 bases short, with 9 bases between. This CDR3 contains 14 residues. CDR3 amino acids: CASSVGFRTYEQYF. CDR3 in DNA: TGTGCCAGCAGCGTAGGATTCCGAACCTACGAGCAGTACTTC.

This chain connects TRBV14 to TRBJ1-2, with D possibly TRBD1 on 5 matching bases. The CDR3 is made up of 12 amino acids. V was clipped by 4 bases and J by 6 bases, with 9 bases between them. Per the germline V gene, CDR1 is SGHDN and CDR2 is FVKESK. CDR3 nucleotides: TGTGCCAGCAGCCTCAGACAGAATGGCTACACCTTC. Translated: CASSLRQNGYTF.

Regarding this clone: The sample contains more than one DNA sequence encoding this CDR3. The gene calls are TRBV9 and TRBJ2-1, with 9 bases matching TRBD2. CDR3 length: 15 residues. The germline V gene has CDR1 SGDLS and CDR2 YYNGEE. With 0 bases clipped from V and 6 bases from J, the junction kept 4 bases outside the gene matches. This chain's CDR3 is CASSVGSGSFNEQFF. The CDR3 DNA reads as TGTGCCAGCAGCGTAGGTAGCGGGAGTTTCAATGAGCAGTTCTTC.

This rearrangement joins TRBV4-1 to TRBJ1-4; D remains unclear. Trimming cost V 3 bases and J 6 bases, with 17 bases left between them. Germline CDR1 MGHRA, CDR2 YSYEKL. The CDR3 loop spans 16 amino acids. Written as DNA, the CDR3 is TGCGCCAGCAGCCAGTTGCATCGTCAGGTTGATGAAAAACTGTTTTTT. Protein: CASSQLHRQVDEKLFF.

The chain couples TRBV28 to TRBJ2-3; 8 positions agree with TRBD1. This CDR3 contains 18 residues. Germline V gives CDR1 MDHEN, CDR2 SYDVKM. V dropped 4 bases and J dropped 0; count of bases not matched to a gene: 12. CDR3 in DNA: TGTGCCAGCAGTTCCCGATTCCCGACAGGGGTGAGCACAGATACGCAGTATTTT. Translated, it gives CASSSRFPTGVSTDTQYF.

V and J are TRBV19 and TRBJ2-2; D is uncertain. CDR3 size: 12 residues. Trimming cost V 3 bases and J 9 bases, with 8 bases left between them. CDR1 is LNHDA, CDR2 SQIVND, per germline (reference sequence). The CDR3 nucleotides are TGTGCCAGTAGTATTACAGATTGGGAGCTGTTTTTT. Translation gives CASSITDWELFF.

The J gene is TRBJ2-1, the V gene TRBV2; D may correspond to TRBD1 or TRBD2 (5 bases each). This CDR3 contains 14 residues. Germline V gene lookup returns CDR1 SNHLY and CDR2 FYNNEI. The V and J ends lost 9 bases and 2 bases respectively, with 14 bases between them. The CDR3 reads CARARDATYNEQFF. The CDR3 DNA sequence: TGTGCCAGGGCGAGGGACGCCACCTACAATGAGCAGTTCTTC. The entire variable domain, with the rest obtained from reference TRBV2 and TRBJ2-1, is as follows: EPEVTQTPSHQVTQMGQEVILRCVPISNHLYFYWYRQILGQKVEFLVSFYNNEISEKSEIFDDQFSVERPDGSNFTLKIRSTKLEDSAMYFCARARDATYNEQFFGPGTRLTVL.

The rearrangement uses TRBV18 and TRBJ2-1; D tentatively reads TRBD1 or TRBD2 (5 bases each). V was pared by 3 bases and J by 11 bases, with 17 bases between. Germline V gene lookup returns CDR1 KGHSH and CDR2 LQKENI. The CDR3 consists of 14 residues. This CDR3 reads CASSPFLGDDKQFF. The CDR3 bases are TGTGCCAGCTCACCTTTTCTGGGGGACGACAAGCAGTTCTTC.

CDR3 nucleotides: TGTGCCACCTCGGTCACTAATGAAAAACTGTTTTTT. Its protein product is CATSVTNEKLFF. The rearrangement joins TRBV6-1 to TRBJ1-4; D gene uncertain. From germline, CDR1 is MNHNS and CDR2 SASEGT. This CDR3 contains 12 residues. V was shortened by 10 bases and J by 2 bases, with 8 bases between the two germline ends.

The chain is built from TRBV5-4 and TRBJ2-5; 9 bases line up with TRBD2. The V and J ends lost 4 bases and 7 bases, in that order; junction bases with no gene match: 14. CDR3 length: 16 amino acids. Germline V CDR1 and CDR2: SGHNT, YYREEE (reference sequence). The CDR3 nucleotides read TGTGCCAGCAGCGCAACCGGGACTAGCTATGGGGTGACCCAGTACTTC. It yields the protein CASSATGTSYGVTQYF.

The chain employs TRBV9 and TRBJ2-1; 10 bases are a match to TRBD2. The germline CDR1 and CDR2 sequences are SGDLS and YYNGEE. The trim removed 4 bases at V and 9 bases at J, leaving 13 bases unmatched. The CDR3 runs 16 residues. The CDR3 protein is CASSTHPGTSVAEQFF. The DNA for the CDR3 is TGTGCCAGCAGCACACACCCCGGGACTAGCGTGGCTGAGCAGTTCTTC.

The chain combines TRBV14 with TRBJ1-3; D gene uncertain. The CDR3 consists of 13 residues. Trimming took 4 bases from V and 0 from J, leaving 4 bases between them. The germline CDR1 and CDR2 sequences are SGHDN and FVKESK. The CDR3: CASSLSSGNTIYF. The CDR3 nucleotides read TGTGCCAGCAGCCTTTCCTCTGGAAACACCATATATTTT.

The V and J genes are TRBV11-2 and TRBJ2-5; D perhaps matches TRBD2 (5 bases). Between the trimmed V and J ends, which lost 0 bases and 2 bases, there was a span of 10 bases. The CDR3 sequence is 15 residues long. Germline-derived CDR1 and CDR2 are SGHAT and FQNNGV. CDR3 nucleotides: TGTGCCAGCAGCTTAGATGGGAGTAGTCAAGAGACCCAGTACTTC. Its translation: CASSLDGSSQETQYF. The entire variable domain, with the rest obtained from reference TRBV11-2 and TRBJ2-5, is as follows: EAGVAQSPRYKIIEKRQSVAFWCNPISGHATLYWYQQILGQGPKLLIQFQNNGVVDDSQLPKDRFSAERLKGVDSTLKIQPAKLEDSAVYLCASSLDGSSQETQYFGPGTRLLVL.

The chain joins TRBV2 to TRBJ1-3; D gene uncertain. V was cut by 5 bases and J by 4 bases, with 15 bases left in between. The CDR3 is made up of 15 amino acids. Germline V lookup: CDR1 SNHLY, CDR2 FYNNEI. The CDR3 region has the DNA TGTGCCAGCAGTCCTGCCGGGTTAGGAGGAAACACCATATATTTT. Its protein is CASSPAGLGGNTIYF.

The genes are TRBV2 and TRBJ2-7; 7 positions agree with TRBD2. Germline lookup yields CDR1 SNHLY and CDR2 FYNNEI. CDR3 length: 15 amino acids. The trim removed 7 bases at V and 2 bases at J, leaving 11 bases unmatched. DNA for the CDR3: TGTGCCAGCACCTCTGGGCTAGCGGCTCCCTACGAGCAGTACTTC. It encodes CASTSGLAAPYEQYF.

V and J are TRBV19 and TRBJ2-5; D is unresolved. CDR1 is LNHDA and CDR2 is SQIVND in the germline V gene (reference sequence). CDR3 length equals 17 residues. The V end lost 5 bases, the J end lost 3 bases, and 22 bases lay between the germline ends. The CDR3 protein is CASSATWALVGKETQYF. The CDR3 DNA reads as TGTGCCAGTAGTGCGACCTGGGCGCTCGTGGGGAAAGAGACCCAGTACTTC.

Points on this clone: The junction does not match germline at one end; this may be a read error. The chain recombines TRBV5-1 with TRBJ1-5; possibly TRBD1 for D (6 bases). CDR1 is SGHRS and CDR2 is YFSETQ in the germline V gene. The CDR3 contains 13 residues. CDR3 nucleotide sequence: TGCGCCAGCAGCCCCAGGGGCAACCAGCCCCAGCATTTT. This sequence encodes CASSPRGNQPQHF.

This chain connects TRBV30 to TRBJ2-7; 7 positions match TRBD1. This CDR3 has 16 amino acids. CDR1 is GTSNPN, CDR2 SVGIG, per germline (reference sequence). The ends lost 0 bases at V and 4 bases at J; junction bases unmatched: 12. The CDR3 reads CAWSVPYPGQSYEQYF. The DNA of the CDR3 is TGTGCCTGGAGTGTACCTTATCCGGGACAGAGTTACGAGCAGTACTTC.

This chain joins TRBV9 and TRBJ2-3; D perhaps matches TRBD2 (5 bases). Per the germline V gene, CDR1 is SGDLS and CDR2 is YYNGEE. The CDR3 contains 18 residues. Trimming shortened V by 0 bases and J by 2 bases, and 19 bases separated the two germline ends. As DNA, the CDR3 is TGTGCCAGCAGCGTAGCCCCTTGGAGGAACCCAAACACAGATACGCAGTATTTT. It translates to CASSVAPWRNPNTDTQYF.